These 27 T cell receptor beta chains originate from one sample sequenced in a study of blood T cell repertoires in COVID-19. Using immunoSEQ multiplex PCR, the repertoire was profiled, and TCRdb retains in-frame clones only, with some absent. The sample lists about 64,000 clones, approximately 78% occurring once. Material: peripheral blood. The receptors come from a human donor in a cohort sampled during active COVID-19.

The rearrangement links TRBV18 to TRBJ1-4; maybe TRBD1 (5 bases). The CDR3 covers 13 residues. V was shortened by 1 base and J by 5 bases, with 5 bases between the two germline ends. CDR1 KGHSH and CDR2 LQKENI come from the germline V gene. The CDR3 loop reads CASSPQGNEKLFF. The CDR3 nucleotides are TGTGCCAGCTCACCACAGGGGAATGAAAAACTGTTTTTT.

The V and J genes are TRBV6-1 and TRBJ1-1; 7 bases align to TRBD1. CDR1 and CDR2 (germline): MNHNS, SASEGT. CDR3 size: 19 residues. The ends lost 0 bases at V and 2 bases at J; junction bases unmatched: 15. CDR3 sequence (DNA): TGTGCCAGCAGTGAAGCCGACAGGGCCGTATACGGGGGTAACACTGAAGCTTTCTTT. Encoded protein: CASSEADRAVYGGNTEAFF.

The chain uses TRBV5-1 and TRBJ1-2; 10 bases agree with TRBD1. With V trimmed by 4 bases and J by 8 bases, 8 bases remained unmatched. Per the germline V gene, CDR1 is SGHRS and CDR2 is YFSETQ. This CDR3 region has 14 residues. In DNA form, the CDR3 reads TGCGCCAGCAGCCATCGACAGGGGGCTGTCGGCTACACCTTC. Protein product: CASSHRQGAVGYTF.

The chain recombines TRBV2 with TRBJ2-7; D might be TRBD2 (6 bases). Germline values: CDR1 SNHLY, CDR2 FYNNEI. The CDR3 is 14 amino acids. Trimming stripped 3 bases from V and 3 bases from J, with 12 bases between. For the CDR3, the DNA is TGTGCCAGCAGTGATACCCTAGCGATCTACGAGCAGTACTTC. Protein: CASSDTLAIYEQYF.

The chain employs TRBV4-2 and TRBJ2-7, with D possibly being TRBD1 (5 bases). Between the trimmed V and J ends, which lost 0 bases and 3 bases, there was a span of 9 bases. The CDR3 has 14 residues. Germline CDR1 and CDR2: LGHNA and YNFKEQ. CDR3 sequence: CASSQEPGHYEQYF. In DNA form, the CDR3 reads TGTGCCAGCAGCCAAGAACCAGGGCACTACGAGCAGTACTTC.

To note about this clone: A junction boundary mismatches the germline segment, possibly from a read error. The rearrangement joins TRBV18 to TRBJ1-5; 12 bases are shared with TRBD1. This CDR3 contains 15 residues. Per the germline V gene, CDR1 is KGHSH and CDR2 is LQKENI. The CDR3 loop reads CASSPGTGGKQPQHF. The CDR3 coding sequence is TGTGCCAGCTCACCCGGGACAGGGGGCAAACAGCCCCAGCATTTT.

The chain carries TRBV30 and TRBJ1-2; a weak D match, TRBD1 (5 bases). This CDR3 has 12 residues. Germline V gene lookup returns CDR1 GTSNPN and CDR2 SVGIG (reference sequence). The V end was cut by 5 bases, the J end by 2 bases, with 9 bases between. DNA of the CDR3: TGTGCCTGGGGGGCGGGGAACTATGGCTACACCTTC. Translation gives CAWGAGNYGYTF.

The gene calls are TRBV11-2 and TRBJ2-7, with D tentatively TRBD1 (5 bases). The CDR3 has 15 amino acids. Germline values: CDR1 SGHAT, CDR2 FQNNGV. The ends were cut back, 4 bases at V and 3 bases at J, with 16 bases in the middle. This CDR3 is CASSSRTRRHYEQYF. CDR3 nucleotide sequence: TGTGCCAGCAGCTCCCGGACACGCAGACACTACGAGCAGTACTTC.

V and J are TRBV28 and TRBJ2-4; maybe TRBD1 (5 bases). V was pared by 4 bases and J by 5 bases, with 12 bases between. Germline V gene lookup returns CDR1 MDHEN and CDR2 SYDVKM. This CDR3 has 14 residues. In DNA form, the CDR3 reads TGTGCCAGCAGTTCCGGACATTTCCAAAACATTCAGTACTTC. Amino acid sequence: CASSSGHFQNIQYF.

This chain uses TRBV28 with TRBJ1-2; D unclear. The CDR3 runs 14 residues. Germline V gives CDR1 MDHEN, CDR2 SYDVKM. Deletions cut 2 bases from V and 4 bases from J, with 11 bases between. DNA for the CDR3: TGTGCCAGCAGTTTAGGGGTGGAGGGCTATGGCTACACCTTC. This sequence encodes CASSLGVEGYGYTF.

This chain joins TRBV5-1 and TRBJ2-5, with 7 bases aligning to TRBD2. Germline values: CDR1 SGHRS, CDR2 YFSETQ. Trimming took 2 bases from V and 1 from J; bases not matched to a gene: 2. CDR3 length equals 14 residues. This CDR3 reads CASSFGLVQETQYF. Written as DNA, the CDR3 is TGCGCCAGCAGCTTCGGACTAGTCCAAGAGACCCAGTACTTC. The complete variable domain, with remaining parts taken from reference TRBV5-1 and TRBJ2-5, reads KAGVTQTPRYLIKTRGQQVTLSCSPISGHRSVSWYQQTPGQGLQFLFEYFSETQRNKGNFPGRFSGRQFSNSRSEMNVSTLELGDSALYLCASSFGLVQETQYFGPGTRLLVL.

J is TRBJ2-7 and V is TRBV7-2; the match to TRBD1 covers 10 bases. The CDR3 length is 15 residues. Germline CDR1 and CDR2: SGHTA and FQGNSA. J lost 2 bases, V lost 5 bases, and 6 bases had no gene match. Here the CDR3 DNA reads TGTGCCAGCAGCATACCGGGACAGGGGACCTACGAGCAGTACTTC. Encoded protein: CASSIPGQGTYEQYF.

The chain employs TRBV7-7 and TRBJ2-1; TRBD2 might be the D (7 bases). This CDR3 is built from 15 residues. The V and J ends lost 2 bases and 8 bases respectively, with 16 bases between them. CDR1 is SSHAT and CDR2 is FNYEAQ in the germline V gene (reference sequence). The DNA of the CDR3 is TGTGCCAGCAGCTTATCGTGGGGGGGCCTAGATGAGCAGTTCTTC. The encoded protein is CASSLSWGGLDEQFF.

The J gene is TRBJ1-5, the V gene TRBV6-1, with D possibly matching TRBD1 (6 bases). Per the germline V gene, CDR1 is MNHNS and CDR2 is SASEGT. V was cut by 3 bases and J by 0 bases, with 9 bases left in between. The CDR3 spans 15 residues. The DNA for the CDR3 is TGTGCCAGCAGTGAGACAGGTTATAGCAATCAGCCCCAGCATTTT. Its translation is CASSETGYSNQPQHF.

The rearrangement joins TRBV18 to TRBJ2-5; no definite D call. This CDR3 spans 13 amino acids. Germline values: CDR1 KGHSH, CDR2 LQKENI. The V end lost 3 bases, the J end lost 5 bases, and 10 bases lay between the germline ends. DNA for the CDR3: TGTGCCAGCTCACCCCCGGTGATCGAGACCCAGTACTTC. This gives the protein CASSPPVIETQYF. Full variable domain (missing parts from reference TRBV18 and TRBJ2-5): NAGVMQNPRHLVRRRGQEARLRCSPMKGHSHVYWYRQLPEEGLKFMVYLQKENIIDESGMPKERFSAEFPKEGPSILRIQQVVRGDSAAYFCASSPPVIETQYFGPGTRLLVL.

The J gene is TRBJ1-6, the V gene TRBV6-5; D ambiguous. Trimming pared 6 bases from V and 7 bases from J, leaving 16 bases between. The CDR3 covers 15 residues. CDR1 is MNHEY, CDR2 SVGAGI, per germline. The CDR3: CASRIKYSPNSPLHF. For the CDR3, the DNA is TGTGCCAGCAGGATTAAATACTCACCAAATTCACCCCTCCACTTT.

This clone was detected only once. The CDR3 loop is CASSFHSTGSNQPQHF. The CDR3, as DNA: TGTGCCAGCAGCTTCCATTCGACAGGTAGCAATCAGCCCCAGCATTTT. This chain uses TRBV5-6 with TRBJ1-5, with D perhaps matching TRBD1 (6 bases). The germline V and J ends were trimmed by 2 bases and 0 bases, with 12 bases remaining between them. The CDR3 is 16 amino acids. CDR1 and CDR2 from the germline V gene are SGHDT and YYEEEE. Complete variable domain (other parts from reference TRBV5-6 and TRBJ1-5): DAGVTQSPTHLIKTRGQQVTLRCSPKSGHDTVSWYQQALGQGPQFIFQYYEEEERQRGNFPDRFSGHQFPNYSSELNVNALLLGDSALYLCASSFHSTGSNQPQHFGDGTRLSIL.

The V call is TRBV24-1, the J call TRBJ2-1, with D perhaps TRBD1 (5 bases). Germline-derived CDR1 and CDR2 are KGHDR and SFDVKD. The CDR3 consists of 15 residues. V was clipped by 3 bases and J by 5 bases, with 13 bases between them. This CDR3 is CATSDPRAEDNEQFF. The CDR3 DNA follows: TGTGCCACCAGTGATCCCAGGGCGGAAGACAATGAGCAGTTCTTC.

V is TRBV9 and J is TRBJ1-5; D uncertain. Germline lookup yields CDR1 SGDLS and CDR2 YYNGEE. V dropped 3 bases and J dropped 0 bases, with 10 bases sitting between them. This CDR3 region has 15 residues. CDR3 coding DNA: TGTGCCAGCAGCGCCGGCGGTAATAGCAATCAGCCCCAGCATTTT. This encodes CASSAGGNSNQPQHF.

The V and J genes are TRBV28 and TRBJ1-4; tentatively, D is TRBD1 (5 bases). Germline V CDR1 and CDR2: MDHEN, SYDVKM. CDR3 size: 14 residues. The V and J ends lost 6 bases and 3 bases respectively, with 11 bases between them. The CDR3 loop is CASRTGGSNEKLFF. The CDR3 bases are TGTGCCAGCAGGACGGGGGGTTCTAATGAAAAACTGTTTTTT.

V is TRBV19 and J is TRBJ1-5; TRBD1 is a possible D gene (5 bases). Germline CDR1 reads LNHDA; CDR2 reads SQIVND (reference sequence). With 7 bases removed from V and 0 bases from J, the gap between germline ends came to 13 bases. This CDR3 comprises 15 residues. This CDR3 reads CASIRTPSSNQPQHF. CDR3 in DNA: TGTGCCAGTATTCGGACACCATCTAGCAATCAGCCCCAGCATTTT.

The chain has TRBV18 and TRBJ2-7, with TRBD1 as a possible D gene (5 bases). The ends were cut back, 6 bases at V and 6 bases at J, with 15 bases in the middle. Germline V CDR1 and CDR2: KGHSH, LQKENI. The CDR3 has 13 residues. The CDR3 DNA reads TGTGCCAGCTCCGTTAATGGGGCGGTCGAGCAGTACGTC. Translated: CASSVNGAVEQYV.

This chain links TRBV28 with TRBJ2-6, with 11 bases that match TRBD1. V was clipped by 5 bases and J by 0 bases; unmatched bases: 9. Germline V gene sequence: CDR1 MDHEN, CDR2 SYDVKM. There are 19 residues in the CDR3. The CDR3 spells CASSAGTGGIPSGANVLTF. CDR3 nucleotide sequence: TGTGCCAGCAGTGCCGGGACAGGGGGAATCCCCTCTGGGGCCAACGTCCTGACTTTC. Based on the CDR3 plus reference TRBV28 and TRBJ2-6, the full variable domain is DVKVTQSSRYLVKRTGEKVFLECVQDMDHENMFWYRQDPGLGLRLIYFSYDVKMKEKGDIPEGYSVSREKKERFSLILESASTNQTSMYLCASSAGTGGIPSGANVLTFGAGSRLTVL.

This chain uses TRBV6-5 with TRBJ2-5, with 7 bases aligning to TRBD2. This CDR3 region has 14 residues. Germline CDR1 and CDR2: MNHEY and SVGAGI. The junction had 11 bases not matched to a gene; V was cut back by 8 bases and J by 5 bases. The CDR3 DNA sequence: TGTGCCAGCCGAGCCGCGGGGGACCGGGAGACCCAGTACTTC. Protein: CASRAAGDRETQYF.

The CDR3 reads CASSAAGDIQYF. The CDR3 nucleotides read TGTGCCAGCAGCGCGGCTGGAGACATTCAGTACTTC. This chain joins TRBV4-2 and TRBJ2-4; no definite D call. This CDR3 has 12 residues. The germline gives CDR1 LGHNA, CDR2 YNFKEQ. Trimming shortened V by 5 bases and J by 8 bases, and 10 bases separated the two germline ends.

The V and J genes are TRBV2 and TRBJ1-3, with D perhaps matching TRBD1 (6 bases). Germline loops: CDR1 SNHLY, CDR2 FYNNEI. The V end lost 6 bases, the J end lost 2 bases, and 14 bases lay between the germline ends. The CDR3 loop spans 15 amino acids. For the CDR3, the DNA is TGTGCCAGCAGGGAGTTACAGGGTCCTGGAAACACCATATATTTT. Its protein is CASRELQGPGNTIYF. Supplemented by reference TRBV2 and TRBJ1-3, the full variable domain reads EPEVTQTPSHQVTQMGQEVILRCVPISNHLYFYWYRQILGQKVEFLVSFYNNEISEKSEIFDDQFSVERPDGSNFTLKIRSTKLEDSAMYFCASRELQGPGNTIYFGEGSWLTVV.

A few counts support this clone. The chain has TRBV27 and TRBJ1-5, with D maybe TRBD1 (5 bases). The CDR3 sequence is 18 residues long. Deletions cut 6 bases from V and 4 bases from J, with 25 bases between. Germline V CDR1 and CDR2: MNHEY, SMNVEV (reference sequence). The CDR3: CASSSHLLQGLANQPQHF. CDR3 nucleotides: TGTGCCAGCAGCAGCCATCTCCTGCAGGGTTTAGCAAATCAGCCCCAGCATTTT.